The 8 T cell receptor beta chains reported below all come from one sample, sequenced in a study of CD8+ T cells in alopecia areata. Investigators isolated RNA and reverse transcribed it into cDNA to act as the sequencing template. Generated by immunoSEQ multiplex PCR, the TCRdb table keeps only in-frame clones and is missing some. The sample lists 150,000 to 200,000 clones, over 55% seen once, with approximately 0.97% in the top ten. Treatment in this sample: oral pan-JAK inhibitor, 5-10 mg twice daily. This specimen consisted of CD4+ T cells sorted from blood, obtained at week 24, from a patient treated with tofacitinib. The receptors shown here come from a human donor with alopecia areata.

The genes are TRBV30 and TRBJ2-7; 9 nucleotides match TRBD1. The CDR3 is 13 amino acids. V was clipped by 5 bases and J by 3 bases; unmatched bases: 5. CDR1 is GTSNPN, CDR2 SVGIG, per germline (reference sequence). This CDR3 is CAWGDRVNYEQYF. The CDR3 nucleotides read TGTGCCTGGGGGGACAGGGTTAACTACGAGCAGTACTTC.

This clone was observed a handful of times. The rearrangement joins TRBV4-3 to TRBJ1-6; TRBD1 agrees at 9 bases. This CDR3 has 15 amino acids. J gave up 8 bases and V 4 bases, and 6 bases lay outside the gene matches. Germline CDR1 is LGHNA and CDR2 is YSLEER. The CDR3 spells CASSRWTGADSPLHF. The CDR3 DNA reads TGCGCCAGCAGCCGTTGGACAGGGGCTGATTCACCCCTCCACTTT.

This rearrangement joins TRBV4-3 to TRBJ1-2; tentative D call: TRBD1 (5 bases). Deletions cut 0 bases from V and 6 bases from J, with 20 bases between. Germline V lookup: CDR1 LGHNA, CDR2 YSLEER. CDR3 size: 17 residues. The CDR3 nucleotides are TGCGCCAGCAGCCAAGACCCACTGGTGGTAGGGGAGGATGGCTACACCTTC. Its translation is CASSQDPLVVGEDGYTF.

The V and J genes are TRBV30 and TRBJ2-7; D remains ambiguous. The CDR3 sequence is 14 residues long. Germline V gene sequence: CDR1 GTSNPN, CDR2 SVGIG (reference sequence). With 0 bases removed from V and 5 bases from J, the gap between germline ends came to 14 bases. In DNA, the CDR3 is TGTGCCTGGAGTGTACGGCGAAGGGCGGACGAGCAGTACTTC. It translates to CAWSVRRRADEQYF.

The rearrangement joins TRBV25-1 to TRBJ2-3; 9 nucleotides align to TRBD1. V lost 5 bases to trimming and J lost 6 bases; unmatched junction nucleotides: 9. Germline-derived CDR1 and CDR2 are MGHDK and SYGVNS. This CDR3 contains 15 residues. The CDR3 bases are TGTGCCAGCAGTCCTTCGGGACAGGGCTACGATACGCAGTATTTT. Its protein product is CASSPSGQGYDTQYF.

V and J are TRBV11-2 and TRBJ1-2, with D unresolved. V was clipped by 1 base and J by 8 bases, with 14 bases between them. CDR3 length: 14 amino acids. Germline V gives CDR1 SGHAT, CDR2 FQNNGV. In DNA form, the CDR3 reads TGTGCCAGCAGCTTAGTTGCGGGCCCTTACGGCTACACCTTC. Protein product: CASSLVAGPYGYTF.

The V gene is TRBV7-2, the J gene TRBJ2-5; 7 bases match TRBD2. Germline loops: CDR1 SGHTA, CDR2 FQGNSA. The CDR3 spans 15 residues. The junction had 6 bases not matched to a gene; V was cut back by 1 base and J by 4 bases. The CDR3 bases are TGTGCCAGCAGCTTAGACGCGTTAGCGGGAGAGACCCAGTACTTC. Amino acids: CASSLDALAGETQYF.

This chain joins TRBV6-1 and TRBJ1-1; 7 bases line up with TRBD1. The CDR3 length is 12 residues. Trimming removed 7 bases from V and 1 base from J; junction bases left unmatched: 0. CDR1 and CDR2 from the germline V gene are MNHNS and SASEGT. The CDR3 sequence: CASNRGNTEAFF. Written as DNA, the CDR3 is TGTGCCAGCAACAGGGGGAACACTGAAGCTTTCTTT.